The rows below give T cell receptor beta chains drawn from one sample of a study of blood T cell repertoires in COVID-19. Assay: immunoSEQ multiplex PCR; the TCRdb copy retains only in-frame clones and omits some. The table includes 210,000 or so clones, approximately 80% detected once. Source material: peripheral blood. The receptors were gathered from a woman older than 75 with acute or convalescent COVID-19. Each CDR3 is given with its conserved first and last residue. A D gene is named only where the DNA matches it firmly. For some rows the clone size is stated as once, few or many, or as a class when expanded; others skip it.

v_gene	j_gene	d_gene	abundance	CDR3aa	CDR3nt
TRBV30	TRBJ1-6	TRBD1	NA	CAWSPRGISVSPLHF	TGTGCCTGGAGCCCCAGGGGGATTTCGGTATCACCCCTCCACTTT
TRBV7-9	TRBJ1-6	NA	NA	CAATGTQYNSPLHF	TGTGCCGCTACCGGGACTCAGTATAATTCACCCCTCCACTTT
TRBV7-2	TRBJ2-7	TRBD2	NA	CASSGGLAGGAYEQYF	TGTGCCAGCAGCGGTGGACTAGCGGGGGGTGCCTACGAGCAGTACTTC
TRBV7-9	TRBJ1-4	TRBD1	NA	CASSWDSNEKLFF	TGTGCCAGCAGCTGGGACAGTAATGAAAAACTGTTTTTT
TRBV2	TRBJ2-7	NA	once	CASRHRSPISYEQYF	TGTGCCAGCAGGCACCGAAGCCCCATATCCTACGAGCAGTACTTC
TRBV10-2	TRBJ2-7	TRBD1	once	CASSGEMGDRIYEQYF	TGCGCCAGCAGTGGGGAGATGGGGGACAGGATTTACGAGCAGTACTTC
TRBV27	TRBJ1-5	NA	few	CASRREGSGNQPQHF	TGTGCCAGCCGGAGGGAGGGCAGTGGCAATCAGCCCCAGCATTTT
TRBV30	TRBJ1-1	TRBD1	NA	CASRTGWVDTEAFF	TGTGCCTCTCGGACAGGGTGGGTGGACACTGAAGCTTTCTTT
TRBV6-2/TRBV6-3	TRBJ1-2	TRBD1	NA	CASSFPGQGSYGYTF	TGTGCCAGCAGTTTTCCGGGACAGGGGTCCTATGGCTACACCTTC
TRBV19	TRBJ1-4	TRBD1	NA	CASSIARGRNEKLFF	TGTGCCAGTAGTATCGCCAGGGGGCGGAATGAAAAACTGTTTTTT
TRBV24-1	TRBJ2-5	TRBD1	NA	CATSDRRQGAGSGETQYF	TGTGCCACCAGTGACCGCCGCCAGGGGGCGGGGAGCGGCGAGACCCAGTACTTC
TRBV6-2/TRBV6-3	TRBJ1-2	TRBD1	NA	CASSWDRESRGYTF	TGTGCCAGCAGCTGGGACAGGGAGTCCCGTGGCTACACCTTC
TRBV4-3	TRBJ2-3	TRBD2	NA	CASSQAVTSGGTDTQYF	TGCGCCAGCAGCCAGGCTGTGACTAGCGGGGGCACAGATACGCAGTATTTT
TRBV27	TRBJ2-1	NA	medium-sized	CASSPTPGYNEQFF	TGTGCCAGCAGCCCCACTCCGGGGTACAATGAGCAGTTCTTC
TRBV27	TRBJ1-2	TRBD1	NA	CASRSRTGPRGGYTF	TGTGCCAGCAGATCCAGGACAGGGCCTAGGGGTGGCTACACCTTC
TRBV7-3	TRBJ2-3	TRBD2	NA	CASSRGGRGTDTQYF	TGTGCCAGCAGCCGCGGGGGGCGGGGCACAGATACGCAGTATTTT
TRBV6-2/TRBV6-3	TRBJ2-3	NA	NA	CASSPRERNADTQYF	TGTGCCAGCAGCCCTCGTGAGAGGAACGCAGATACGCAGTATTTT
TRBV24-1	TRBJ1-2	NA	once	CATSARQDGYTF	TGTGCCACCAGTGCCCGACAGGACGGCTACACCTTC
TRBV23-1	TRBJ2-2	TRBD1	NA	CASSQSWAGGSNTGELFF	TGCGCCAGCAGTCAATCTTGGGCAGGGGGCTCGAACACCGGGGAGCTGTTTTTT
TRBV19	TRBJ2-6	TRBD1	NA	CASTPTGAGANVLTF	TGTGCCAGTACCCCGACAGGGGCCGGGGCCAACGTCCTGACTTTC
TRBV3-1/TRBV3-2	TRBJ2-3	TRBD1	NA	CASSPAPGTGGTDTQYF	TGTGCCAGCAGCCCGGCCCCCGGGACAGGCGGCACAGATACGCAGTATTTT
TRBV4-3	TRBJ2-7	TRBD2	NA	CASSQDSGTTYEQYF	TGCGCCAGCAGCCAAGATAGCGGGACGACCTACGAGCAGTACTTC
TRBV10-3	TRBJ2-1	TRBD2	NA	CAISESAGGPYNEQFF	TGTGCCATCAGTGAGTCGGCGGGAGGGCCCTACAATGAGCAGTTCTTC
TRBV4-2	TRBJ2-2	TRBD2	NA	CASSPGLAGASSGELFF	TGTGCCAGCAGCCCCGGACTAGCGGGAGCTTCGTCTGGGGAGCTGTTTTTT
TRBV5-4	TRBJ2-5	NA	NA	CASSDLGGSEETQYF	TGTGCCAGCAGCGACCTCGGGGGATCGGAGGAGACCCAGTACTTC
TRBV7-2	TRBJ2-2	NA	NA	CASRLDTGELFF	TGTGCCAGCCGTCTAGACACCGGGGAGCTGTTTTTT
TRBV7-2	TRBJ2-2	TRBD2	NA	CASTPRAGGPAGELFF	TGTGCCAGCACCCCTCGAGCGGGGGGGCCGGCGGGGGAGCTGTTTTTT
TRBV18	TRBJ2-3	TRBD2	once	CASSPLAGGGTDTQYF	TGTGCCAGCTCACCTTTAGCGGGGGGTGGCACAGATACGCAGTATTTT
TRBV6-4	TRBJ1-1	TRBD1	NA	CASSEGTGVSTEAFF	TGTGCCAGCAGTGAAGGGACAGGGGTATCGACTGAAGCTTTCTTT
TRBV9	TRBJ1-5	TRBD1	NA	CASSVGQDLQPQHF	TGTGCCAGCAGCGTCGGACAGGATCTTCAGCCCCAGCATTTT
TRBV20-1	TRBJ2-7	TRBD2	NA	CSASRDRGAYEQYF	TGCAGTGCTAGTCGGGACCGGGGGGCCTACGAGCAGTACTTC
TRBV7-2	TRBJ1-1	TRBD1	NA	CASRLAGTVKPEAFF	TGTGCCAGCAGACTAGCCGGGACAGTCAAGCCTGAAGCTTTCTTT
TRBV7-9	TRBJ1-5	NA	NA	CASSWEGHTAQHF	TGTGCCAGCAGCTGGGAGGGCCACACGGCCCAGCATTTT
TRBV5-3	TRBJ1-1	TRBD1	NA	CARRKITGTVVNTEAFF	TGTGCCAGAAGAAAAATTACCGGGACAGTAGTGAACACTGAAGCTTTCTTT
TRBV2	TRBJ1-5	NA	NA	CASSQYRESNQPQHF	TGTGCCAGCAGCCAGTACAGGGAAAGCAATCAGCCCCAGCATTTT
TRBV9	TRBJ1-4	NA	NA	CASSFRDNNEKLFF	TGTGCCAGCAGCTTCCGGGACAATAATGAAAAACTGTTTTTT
TRBV4-3	TRBJ1-1	NA	NA	CASSLFYDRTNTEAFF	TGCGCCAGCAGCCTTTTCTACGACAGGACGAACACTGAAGCTTTCTTT